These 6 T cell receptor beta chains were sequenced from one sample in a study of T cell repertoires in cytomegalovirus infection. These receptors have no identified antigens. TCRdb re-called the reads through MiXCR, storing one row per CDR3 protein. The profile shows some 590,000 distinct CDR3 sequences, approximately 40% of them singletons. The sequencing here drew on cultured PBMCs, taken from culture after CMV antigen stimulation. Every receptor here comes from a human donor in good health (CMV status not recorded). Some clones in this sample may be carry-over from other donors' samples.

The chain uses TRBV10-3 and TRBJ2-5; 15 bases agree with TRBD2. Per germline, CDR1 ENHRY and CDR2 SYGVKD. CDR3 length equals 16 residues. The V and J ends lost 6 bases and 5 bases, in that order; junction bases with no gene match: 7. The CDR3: CAIRNPGLAGGETQYF. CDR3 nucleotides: TGTGCCATCAGAAACCCGGGACTAGCGGGAGGTGAGACCCAGTACTTC.

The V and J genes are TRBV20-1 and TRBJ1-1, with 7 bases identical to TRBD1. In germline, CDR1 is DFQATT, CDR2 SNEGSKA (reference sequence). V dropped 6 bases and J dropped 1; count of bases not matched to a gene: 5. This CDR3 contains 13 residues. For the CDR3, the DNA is TGCAGTGCAGACAGGGAGGCGAACACTGAAGCTTTCTTT. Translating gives CSADREANTEAFF.

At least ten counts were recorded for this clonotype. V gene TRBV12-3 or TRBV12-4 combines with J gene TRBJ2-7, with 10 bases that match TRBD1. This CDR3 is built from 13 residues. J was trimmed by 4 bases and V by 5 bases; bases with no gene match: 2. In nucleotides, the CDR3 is TGTGCCAGCAGTACGGGACAGGGGTACGAGCAGTACTTC. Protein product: CASSTGQGYEQYF.

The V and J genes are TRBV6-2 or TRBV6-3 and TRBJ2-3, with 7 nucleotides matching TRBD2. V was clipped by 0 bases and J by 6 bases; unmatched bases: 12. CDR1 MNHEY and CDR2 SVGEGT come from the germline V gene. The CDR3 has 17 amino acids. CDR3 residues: CASSYSKSKRDMDTQYF. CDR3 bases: TGTGCCAGCAGTTACTCGAAGTCAAAGCGGGATATGGATACGCAGTATTTT.

In DNA, the CDR3 is TGCAGTGCTAGCAGCGGGGGCCCCTATGGCTACACCTTC. This translates into CSASSGGPYGYTF. The chain recombines TRBV20-1 with TRBJ1-2; D possibly corresponds to TRBD1 (6 bases). CDR3 size: 13 residues. The V gene's germline CDR1 is DFQATT and CDR2 SNEGSKA (reference sequence). The V end lost 3 bases, the J end lost 4 bases, and 12 bases lay between the germline ends.

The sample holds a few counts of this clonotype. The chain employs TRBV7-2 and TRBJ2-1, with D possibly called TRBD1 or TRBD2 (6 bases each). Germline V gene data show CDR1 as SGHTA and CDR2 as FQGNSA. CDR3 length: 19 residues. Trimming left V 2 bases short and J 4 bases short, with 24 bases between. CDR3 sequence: CASSLLGDKSRRAYNEQFF. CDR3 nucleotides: TGTGCCAGCAGCTTATTAGGGGACAAGAGCAGGAGGGCGTACAATGAGCAGTTCTTC. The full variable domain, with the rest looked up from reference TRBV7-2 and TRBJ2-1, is GAGVSQSPSNKVTEKGKDVELRCDPISGHTALYWYRQSLGQGLEFLIYFQGNSAPDKSGLPSDRFSAERTGGSVSTLTIQRTQQEDSAVYLCASSLLGDKSRRAYNEQFFGPGTRLTVL.